This entry concerns a single T cell receptor delta chain. This specimen belongs to a study of gamma-delta T cells after stem cell transplantation. TCRdb reanalysed the RT-PCR reads with CATT. The profile shows over a thousand delta-chain clones, 35% to 45% of them singletons. The germline V gene has CDR1 GEAIGNYY and CDR2 EKD. CDR3 length: 19 residues. Germline trimming cut 3 bases from V and 0 bases from J; bases unmatched to any gene: 16. The sequencing sample was made of gamma-delta T cells. This receptor was obtained from a human donor. It is not recorded whose cells these are; they may come from a transplant donor. This table probably holds off-target reads from a library built for another chain. The chain couples TRDV2 to TRDJ1, with 9 bases lining up with TRDD3. The CDR3, as DNA: TGTGCCTGTGACCTACTTACTGGGGGACTCGTACCGAACACCGATAAACTCATCTTT. Its translation: CACDLLTGGLVPNTDKLIF.